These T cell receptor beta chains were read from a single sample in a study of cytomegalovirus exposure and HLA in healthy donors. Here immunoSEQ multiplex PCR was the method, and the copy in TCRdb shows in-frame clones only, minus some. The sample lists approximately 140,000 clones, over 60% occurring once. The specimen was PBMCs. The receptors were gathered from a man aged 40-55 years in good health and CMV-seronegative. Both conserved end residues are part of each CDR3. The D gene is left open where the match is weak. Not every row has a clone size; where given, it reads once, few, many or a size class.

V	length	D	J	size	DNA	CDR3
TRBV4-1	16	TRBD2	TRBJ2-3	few	TGCGCCAGCAGCCCCGGATCTACTAGCGTACTAGATACGCAGTATTTT	CASSPGSTSVLDTQYF
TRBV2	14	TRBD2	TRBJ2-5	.	TGTGCCAATCCCCGACTAGCGGGAGAAGAGACCCAGTACTTC	CANPRLAGEETQYF
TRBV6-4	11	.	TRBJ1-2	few	TGTGCCAGCCATGAACTAAAGGGCTACACCTTC	CASHELKGYTF
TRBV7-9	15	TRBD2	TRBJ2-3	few	TGTGCCAGCAGCTTAGAGCTAGCGGTGGTGGATACGCAGTATTTT	CASSLELAVVDTQYF
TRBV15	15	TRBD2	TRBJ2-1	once	TGTGCCACCCAAAGGAGTCTAGCGGCAAACAATGAGCAGTTCTTC	CATQRSLAANNEQFF
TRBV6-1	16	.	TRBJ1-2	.	TGTGCCAGCAGTGAAAATTTGGGGAGGGCCAACTATGGCCACACCTTC	CASSENLGRANYGHTF
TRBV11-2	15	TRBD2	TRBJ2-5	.	TGTGCCAGCAGCTTAGGCGGACTAGCAGGGGAGACCCAGTACTTC	CASSLGGLAGETQYF
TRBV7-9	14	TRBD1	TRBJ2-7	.	TGTGCCAGCACTTCCAGGGGGCGACCGGACGAGCAGTACTTC	CASTSRGRPDEQYF
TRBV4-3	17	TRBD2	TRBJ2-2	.	TGCGCCAGCAGCCAAGAAGGCTTGGGACTAGTCACCGGGGAGCTGTTTTTT	CASSQEGLGLVTGELFF
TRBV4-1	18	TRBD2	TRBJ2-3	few	TGCGCCAGCACCCCAAGCGCTAGCGGGATTATTGCTACAGATACGCAGTATTTT	CASTPSASGIIATDTQYF
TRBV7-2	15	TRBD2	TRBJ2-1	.	TGTGCCAGCAGCTTAGCAGCGGGGGGGTCAGGTGAGCAGTTCTTC	CASSLAAGGSGEQFF
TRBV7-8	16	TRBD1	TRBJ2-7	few	TGTGCCAGCAGCCAGGGGATTTCGGACAGGGGTGACGAGCAGTACTTC	CASSQGISDRGDEQYF
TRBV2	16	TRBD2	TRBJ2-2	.	TGTGCCGGGGGACTAGCGGGGGCCCCAATCACCGGGGAGCTGTTTTTT	CAGGLAGAPITGELFF
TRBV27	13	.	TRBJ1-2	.	TGTGCCAGCAGTCTGTCAGGGATCTATGGCTACACCTTC	CASSLSGIYGYTF
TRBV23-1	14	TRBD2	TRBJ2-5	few	TGCGCCAAAGGACTAGCGGGGGAACAAGAGACCCAGTACTTC	CAKGLAGEQETQYF
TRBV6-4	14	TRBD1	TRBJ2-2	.	TGTGCCAGGGGACAGGGCAACAACACCGGGGAGCTGTTTTTT	CARGQGNNTGELFF
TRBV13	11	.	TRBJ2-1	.	TGTGCCAGCAGTCCGGGCAATGAGCAGTTCTTC	CASSPGNEQFF
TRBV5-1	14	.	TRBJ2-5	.	TGCGCCAGCAGCTTGGCCCACAACCAAGAGACCCAGTACTTC	CASSLAHNQETQYF
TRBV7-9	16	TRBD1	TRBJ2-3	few	TGTGCCAGCAGCTTAGGCCTGGGACAGTCCACAGATACGCAGTATTTT	CASSLGLGQSTDTQYF
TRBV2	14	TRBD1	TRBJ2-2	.	TGTGCCAGCAGGGACAGGGGTGTGGTCGGGGAGCTGTTTTTT	CASRDRGVVGELFF
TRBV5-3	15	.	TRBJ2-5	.	TGTGCCAGAAGCTGGTCCTCAGGGGATGGGGAGACCCAGTACTTC	CARSWSSGDGETQYF
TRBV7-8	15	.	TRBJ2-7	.	TGTGCCAGCAGCTTAGTCCTAGATTATTTTAACGAGCAGTACTTC	CASSLVLDYFNEQYF
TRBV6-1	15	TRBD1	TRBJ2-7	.	TGTGCCAGCAGTGAAGAGGGGACAGGGGCCTACGAGCAGTACTTC	CASSEEGTGAYEQYF
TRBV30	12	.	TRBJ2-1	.	TGTGCCTGGAGTGACGGGACTGCCTTTCAGTTCTTC	CAWSDGTAFQFF
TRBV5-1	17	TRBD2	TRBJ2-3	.	TGCGCCAGCAGCTTGGGGACTAGCGGGGTGTCGGGGAATACGCAGTATTTT	CASSLGTSGVSGNTQYF
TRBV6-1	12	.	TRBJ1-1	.	TGTGCCAGCACCCTAAGTGGCACTGAAGCTTTCTTT	CASTLSGTEAFF
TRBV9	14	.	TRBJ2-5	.	TGTGCCAGCAGCCCATGGAAGGGGGTCGAGACCCAGTACTTC	CASSPWKGVETQYF
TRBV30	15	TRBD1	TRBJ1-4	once	TGTGCTTGGAGTGTACAGGGACAGGGGAGAGGAAAACTGTTTTTT	CAWSVQGQGRGKLFF
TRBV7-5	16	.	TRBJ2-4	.	TGTGTCAGAAGGCCGACCAGCGCCTTAGCCAAAAACATTCAGTACTTC	CVRRPTSALAKNIQYF
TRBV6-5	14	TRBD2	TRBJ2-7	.	TGTGCCAGCAGTTCGGGACTAGCGGGGGGTGAGCAGTACTTC	CASSSGLAGGEQYF
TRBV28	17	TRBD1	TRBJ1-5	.	TGTGCCAGCAGTGCCGCGGCAGGGGGCGGAAGCAATCAGCCCCAGCATTTT	CASSAAAGGGSNQPQHF
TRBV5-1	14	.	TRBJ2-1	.	TGCGCCAGCAGCTTGGACATGTCCTACAATGAGCAGTTCTTC	CASSLDMSYNEQFF
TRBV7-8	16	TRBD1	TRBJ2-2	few	TGTGCCAGCAGCTTTCGGAGGACAGGGGGTACCGGGGAGCTGTTTTTT	CASSFRRTGGTGELFF
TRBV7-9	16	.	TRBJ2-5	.	TGTTCCAGCAGCTTAGGGGCAGGGGTCTTCCAAGAGACCCAGTACTTC	CSSSLGAGVFQETQYF
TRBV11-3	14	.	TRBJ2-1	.	TGTGCCAGCTCCCCCCGCGGGACCTCAGGGGAGCAGTTCTTC	CASSPRGTSGEQFF
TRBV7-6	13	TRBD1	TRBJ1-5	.	TGTGCCAGCAGCGACAGGGGTTATCAGCCCCAGCATTTT	CASSDRGYQPQHF
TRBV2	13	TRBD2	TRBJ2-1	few	TGTGCCACCTCACTAGCGGCTTACAATGAGCAGTTCTTC	CATSLAAYNEQFF
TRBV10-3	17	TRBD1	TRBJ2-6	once	TGTGCCGTAAATGACAGGGGGATCAGCTCTGGGGCCAACGTCCTGACTTTC	CAVNDRGISSGANVLTF
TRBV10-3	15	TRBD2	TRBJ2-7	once	TGTGCCATCAGTGAGTCGACTAGCGGGGCGTACGAGCAGTACTTC	CAISESTSGAYEQYF
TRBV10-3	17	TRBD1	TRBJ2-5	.	TGTGCCATCAGTGAACTGAGTCGGGGACAGCCTCAAGAGACCCAGTACTTC	CAISELSRGQPQETQYF
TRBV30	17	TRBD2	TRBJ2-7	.	TGTGCCTGGAGTGTTCCTCCGGGACTAGCGGGGGCCTACGAGCAGTACTTC	CAWSVPPGLAGAYEQYF